This TCR beta chain was sequenced during a study of T cell clones after liver transplantation. Across the study: TCRbeta sequencing after a pre-transplant mixed lymphocyte reaction identified graft-donor-reactive clones, later tracked in post-transplant blood. Tolerant meant at least one year fully off immunosuppression without liver enzymes above twice normal.

The V gene's germline CDR1 is LNHDA and CDR2 SQIVND (reference sequence). The CDR3 length is 15 residues. Unmatched junction bases numbered 7, after V lost 6 bases and J lost 4 bases. Study-level points and caveats: Graft donor-reactive T cells possibly entered the graft instead of undergoing deletion.

This clone appeared a single time. Its target is not known. Sequenced by immunoSEQ multiplex PCR; TCRdb stores in-frame clones only, minus some. The sample carries roughly 40,000 clones, 85% to 90% recorded once. Sequencing used CD4+ T cells from blood, obtained 24 months after liver transplant. This receptor was identified in a human patient who received a liver transplant. A subset of T cells may come from the graft donor. V and J are TRBV19 and TRBJ2-1; TRBD2 matches at 9 bases. The CDR3 loop is CASRLTSGPYNEQFF. CDR3 sequence (DNA): TGTGCCAGTAGGCTCACTAGCGGGCCATACAATGAGCAGTTCTTC.